The 28 T cell receptor beta chains presented below share a single source sample, sequenced in a study of Ad26.COV2.S vaccination and SARS-CoV-2 variants. The repertoire was sequenced with immunoSEQ multiplex PCR; TCRdb's copy has only in-frame clones and lacks some. The data show more than 300,000 clones, around 89% seen once. Specified treatment: roughly 18 received Ad26.COV2.S at low or high dose, single or two shots; five or six received placebo; per-sample allocation not given. Sample collection was performed on day 63 after the first vaccine or placebo injection. The material was peripheral blood, obtained in a trial of Ad26.COV2.S vaccine versus placebo. The source is a person between 18 and 65 years old who received the Ad26.COV2.S COVID-19 vaccine or a placebo.

The chain couples TRBV6-2 or TRBV6-3 to TRBJ2-7; 7 bases fit TRBD1. The CDR3 has 16 amino acids. V trimming: 2 bases; J trimming: 4 bases; junction bases outside the gene matches: 11. CDR1 is MNHEY and CDR2 is SVGEGT in the germline V gene. The CDR3 DNA reads as TGTGCCAGCAGTTACCCCGCAGGGACAGTGAAGTACGAGCAGTACTTC. This gives the protein CASSYPAGTVKYEQYF.

The V gene is TRBV6-5, the J gene TRBJ2-2, with D perhaps TRBD1 or TRBD2 (6 bases each). There are 15 residues in the CDR3. Germline V lookup: CDR1 MNHEY, CDR2 SVGAGI. V dropped 0 bases and J dropped 9 bases, with 14 bases sitting between them. The CDR3 DNA follows: TGTGCCAGCAGTTACTCGTCCCAGGGGAGGAGGGAGCTGTTTTTT. Amino acids: CASSYSSQGRRELFF.

This clone was seen only once. The V and J genes are TRBV4-1 and TRBJ1-1; 7 bases are a match to TRBD1. CDR1 MGHRA and CDR2 YSYEKL come from the germline V gene. The CDR3 is made up of 15 amino acids. V was clipped by 1 base and J by 7 bases; unmatched bases: 9. The CDR3 bases are TGCGCCAGCAGCCAAGTTACAGGGGACGGTTATGAAGCTTTCTTT. Protein sequence: CASSQVTGDGYEAFF.

A remark on this clone: Other DNA sequences in this sample translate to the same CDR3. The V call is TRBV9, the J call TRBJ2-2; D is uncertain. Germline V CDR1 and CDR2: SGDLS, YYNGEE. Trimming stripped 0 bases from V and 1 base from J, with 4 bases between. There are 14 residues in the CDR3. CDR3: CASSVVGNTGELFF. CDR3 in DNA: TGTGCCAGCAGCGTAGTAGGGAACACCGGGGAGCTGTTTTTT.

V is TRBV5-1 and J is TRBJ1-4, with D hard to call. From germline, CDR1 is SGHRS and CDR2 YFSETQ. The CDR3 runs to 15 residues. V was shortened by 7 bases and J by 4 bases, with 17 bases between the two germline ends. This CDR3 is CASQSDSGGNEKLFF. The DNA of the CDR3 is TGCGCCAGCCAGTCCGATTCGGGCGGTAATGAAAAACTGTTTTTT.

This sequence joins TRBV2 and TRBJ2-2, with D perhaps being TRBD1 or TRBD2 (5 bases each). V dropped 7 bases and J dropped 1 base, with 10 bases sitting between them. The CDR3 spans 14 residues. Germline V gene lookup returns CDR1 SNHLY and CDR2 FYNNEI. CDR3 loop: CASNLGGNTGELFF. The CDR3 nucleotides read TGTGCCAGCAACCTTGGGGGGAACACCGGGGAGCTGTTTTTT. The entire variable domain, with the rest obtained from reference TRBV2 and TRBJ2-2, is as follows: EPEVTQTPSHQVTQMGQEVILRCVPISNHLYFYWYRQILGQKVEFLVSFYNNEISEKSEIFDDQFSVERPDGSNFTLKIRSTKLEDSAMYFCASNLGGNTGELFFGEGSRLTVL.

The rearrangement joins TRBV10-2 to TRBJ2-5; 12 bases are a match to TRBD1. The CDR3 length is 21 residues. Germline CDR1 reads WSHSY; CDR2 reads SAAADI. Trimming took 3 bases from V and 2 from J; bases not matched to a gene: 19. The CDR3 bases are TGCGCCAGCAGTGACCCCTTTCCCGGGACAGGGGGCTCCGTAGGGCAAGAGACCCAGTACTTC. It is translated as CASSDPFPGTGGSVGQETQYF.

V and J are TRBV18 and TRBJ1-2, with D tentatively TRBD1 (5 bases). The CDR3 sequence is 14 residues long. Trimming cost V 0 bases and J 5 bases, with 10 bases left between them. Germline assignment: CDR1 KGHSH and CDR2 LQKENI. The CDR3 DNA reads TGTGCCAGCTCACCACCGGGGGTGGTATATGGCTACACCTTC. This codes for CASSPPGVVYGYTF.

The chain links TRBV27 to TRBJ1-1, with TRBD1 identical over 8 bases. The V gene's germline CDR1 is MNHEY and CDR2 SMNVEV (reference sequence). This CDR3 has 16 residues. The ends lost 6 bases at V and 10 bases at J; junction bases unmatched: 19. CDR3 sequence reads: CASSLQPQGARDGAFF. The CDR3 coding sequence is TGTGCCAGCAGCCTCCAGCCGCAGGGGGCGCGGGATGGAGCTTTCTTT.

The chain couples TRBV11-2 to TRBJ1-6; weak D call: TRBD1 (6 bases). Per germline, CDR1 SGHAT and CDR2 FQNNGV. The CDR3 totals 15 residues. V lost 3 bases, J lost 9 bases, and 15 bases lay in between. The CDR3 DNA reads as TGTGCCAGCAGCTTCGGACAGCCCGGGACTTCACCCCTCCACTTT. Translation: CASSFGQPGTSPLHF.

The chain uses TRBV10-3 and TRBJ1-1; no reliable D call. The CDR3 is made up of 13 amino acids. V dropped 5 bases and J dropped 7 bases, with 14 bases sitting between them. Germline CDR1 reads ENHRY; CDR2 reads SYGVKD. As DNA, the CDR3 is TGTGCCATCAGTTTGGGAGGAGTTAATGAAGCTTTCTTT. It yields the protein CAISLGGVNEAFF.

The rearrangement uses TRBV10-2 and TRBJ2-4; perhaps TRBD1 as D (6 bases). Trimming left V 3 bases short and J 0 bases short, with 9 bases between. The germline V gene encodes CDR1 WSHSY and CDR2 SAAADI. The CDR3 sequence is 15 residues long. The CDR3 loop is CASSDQGLAKNIQYF. CDR3 coding DNA: TGCGCCAGCAGTGACCAGGGGTTAGCCAAAAACATTCAGTACTTC.

CDR3 nucleotides: TGTGCCAGCAGCTCCCGGACGGGGAACACTGAAGCTTTCTTT. Translating it yields CASSSRTGNTEAFF. The rearrangement links TRBV5-4 to TRBJ1-1, with D hard to call. V lost 3 bases to trimming and J lost 1 base, with 10 bases between them. This CDR3 is built from 14 residues. Germline lookup yields CDR1 SGHNT and CDR2 YYREEE (reference sequence).

This chain joins TRBV7-8 and TRBJ2-1, with 7 positions matching TRBD1. CDR3 length: 15 residues. Germline V gene sequence: CDR1 SGHVS, CDR2 FQNEAQ. V lost 5 bases and J lost 3; bases outside the gene matches: 7. CDR3 sequence (DNA): TGTGCCAGCAGCATACCGGGGACAGACTACAATGAGCAGTTCTTC. It specifies CASSIPGTDYNEQFF.

The chain uses TRBV27 and TRBJ2-7; 7 bases are a match to TRBD1. This CDR3 has 13 amino acids. The germline CDR1 and CDR2 sequences are MNHEY and SMNVEV (reference sequence). The V and J ends lost 6 bases and 6 bases, in that order; junction bases with no gene match: 8. As DNA, the CDR3 is TGTGCCAGCAGCCGACAGGGTATGGGCGAGCAGTACTTC. This sequence encodes CASSRQGMGEQYF.

The rearrangement links TRBV15 to TRBJ2-7; the D is unclear. Germline V gene data show CDR1 as LNHNV and CDR2 as YYDKDF (reference sequence). Trimming pared 0 bases from V and 2 bases from J, leaving 11 bases between. The CDR3 length is 15 residues. The CDR3: CATSRDLSTTYEQYF. DNA for the CDR3: TGTGCCACCAGCAGAGATTTGAGTACGACCTACGAGCAGTACTTC.

Many counts were recorded for this clone. The chain couples TRBV29-1 to TRBJ2-2; 8 positions agree with TRBD2. V lost 4 bases, J lost 2 bases, and 3 bases stayed unmatched. The CDR3 spans 14 residues. Germline CDR1 and CDR2: SQVTM and ANQGSEA. This CDR3 reads CSVVLAVNTGELFF. DNA of the CDR3: TGCAGCGTTGTACTAGCGGTCAACACCGGGGAGCTGTTTTTT.

The chain combines TRBV29-1 with TRBJ2-7; D is perhaps TRBD1 (6 bases). V lost 0 bases, J lost 0 bases, and 12 bases lay in between. CDR3 size: 15 residues. Per the germline V gene, CDR1 is SQVTM and CDR2 is ANQGSEA. The CDR3 loop is CSVEEGGGNSYEQYF. CDR3 in DNA: TGCAGCGTTGAAGAGGGTGGGGGCAACTCCTACGAGCAGTACTTC.

This clone was detected only once. The chain uses TRBV5-1 and TRBJ2-1; 7 bases align to TRBD1. The V gene's germline CDR1 is SGHRS and CDR2 YFSETQ. V trimming: 3 bases; J trimming: 2 bases; junction bases outside the gene matches: 5. The CDR3 has 15 amino acids. The CDR3, as DNA: TGCGCCAGCAGCTCCGGACAGGCGACCTACAATGAGCAGTTCTTC. It is translated as CASSSGQATYNEQFF.

The chain carries TRBV18 and TRBJ2-7; D gene ambiguous. Trimming pared 4 bases from V and 3 bases from J, leaving 4 bases between. Per germline, CDR1 KGHSH and CDR2 LQKENI. CDR3 length equals 11 residues. The CDR3 is CASSQSYEQYF. The CDR3 DNA reads as TGTGCCAGCTCACAGAGCTACGAGCAGTACTTC.

The chain uses TRBV4-1 and TRBJ2-7; 9 bases are shared with TRBD1. J gave up 2 bases and V 1 base, and 6 bases lay outside the gene matches. CDR1 is MGHRA, CDR2 YSYEKL, per germline. This CDR3 comprises 16 residues. CDR3 sequence: CASSQVDGQGTYEQYF. The CDR3 bases are TGCGCCAGCAGCCAAGTGGACGGACAGGGGACCTACGAGCAGTACTTC.

Here the CDR3 DNA reads TGTGCCAGCAGCTTAGGGGCAGGGTTAGCGCCAGATACGCAGTATTTT. Amino acid sequence: CASSLGAGLAPDTQYF. The V and J genes are TRBV11-1 and TRBJ2-3; the D call may be TRBD1 or TRBD2 (5 bases each). Germline CDR1 and CDR2: SGHAT and FQDESV (reference sequence). The CDR3 contains 16 residues. The V gene lost 1 base and the J gene lost 4 bases, with 15 bases spanning the gap.

On this clone: One junction end does not reproduce the germline sequence, and a read error may be involved. The J gene is TRBJ2-4, the V gene TRBV13, with D possibly TRBD2 on 7 matching bases. The CDR3 is made up of 15 amino acids. Germline-derived CDR1 and CDR2 are PRHDT and FYEKMQ (reference sequence). The CDR3 protein is CASSIGRGAKNIQYF. Written as DNA, the CDR3 is TGTGCCAGCAGCATAGGGAGGGGGGCCAAAAACATTCAGTACTTC. Full variable domain (outside the CDR3, taken from reference TRBV13 and TRBJ2-4): AAGVIQSPRHLIKEKRETATLKCYPIPRHDTVYWYQQGPGQDPQFLISFYEKMQSDKGSIPDRFSAQQFSDYHSELNMSSLELGDSALYFCASSIGRGAKNIQYFGAGTRLSVL.

The chain carries TRBV7-9 and TRBJ2-3; the D is unclear. The CDR3 is made up of 11 amino acids. Trimming pared 4 bases from V and 4 bases from J, leaving 3 bases between. Germline V gene lookup returns CDR1 SEHNR and CDR2 FQNEAQ (reference sequence). The CDR3 DNA reads TGTGCCAGCAGCTCCCCAGATACGCAGTATTTT. It yields the protein CASSSPDTQYF.

J is TRBJ2-7 and V is TRBV11-2; TRBD2 matches at 8 bases. This CDR3 region has 14 residues. Germline V lookup: CDR1 SGHAT, CDR2 FQNNGV. The V and J ends lost 5 bases and 7 bases, in that order; junction bases with no gene match: 10. The CDR3 DNA sequence: TGTGCCAGCAGCCGGGGGGGGACCCTAGGAGAGCAGTACTTC. It is translated as CASSRGGTLGEQYF.

This chain connects TRBV2 to TRBJ2-3; 10 bases agree with TRBD1. Trimming took 5 bases from V and 3 from J; bases not matched to a gene: 2. Looked up from germline, CDR1 is SNHLY and CDR2 is FYNNEI. This CDR3 comprises 14 residues. The CDR3 loop reads CASSQDRGTDTQYF. The CDR3, as DNA: TGTGCCAGCAGTCAGGACAGGGGGACAGATACGCAGTATTTT.

This clone was counted once. Other DNA sequences in the same sample also yield this CDR3. The genes are TRBV12-3 or TRBV12-4 and TRBJ2-7; D remains ambiguous. Trimming pared 3 bases from V and 3 bases from J, leaving 3 bases between. The CDR3 consists of 11 residues. CDR3 protein: CASSFRYEQYF. In DNA form, the CDR3 reads TGTGCCAGCAGTTTCCGCTACGAGCAGTACTTC.

The rearrangement uses TRBV13 and TRBJ2-5; 7 bases agree with TRBD1. Germline CDR1 PRHDT, CDR2 FYEKMQ (reference sequence). CDR3 length: 14 amino acids. Trimming at V came to 5 bases and at J to 1 base, leaving 4 bases not matched to a gene. As DNA, the CDR3 is TGTGCCAGCAGCCGGGACAGTATCCAAGAGACCCAGTACTTC. Protein sequence: CASSRDSIQETQYF.